These T cell receptor beta chains were read from a single sample in a study of blood T cell repertoires in COVID-19. Sequencing was performed with immunoSEQ multiplex PCR; in TCRdb, only in-frame clones are kept and a portion is missing. The repertoire holds under 200,000 clones, with approximately 85% as singletons. Sample: peripheral blood. The origin of the receptors is a woman aged 45-65 years with COVID-19, enrolled during active disease. CDR3s include the opening cysteine and the closing phenylalanine or tryptophan. D genes are given only for firm matches. Size tells how often a clone was seen (once, few, many) or the class of an expanded clone, and some rows leave it out.

j_call v_call d_call clone_size cdr3_aa cdr3_nt
TRBJ2-3 TRBV9 . . CASSVLQSTDTQYF TGTGCCAGCAGCGTATTACAGAGCACAGATACGCAGTATTTT
TRBJ1-1 TRBV11-2 . . CASTLGANTEAFF TGTGCCAGCACATTGGGGGCGAACACTGAAGCTTTCTTT
TRBJ2-7 TRBV27 . . CASSQKPQGYEQYF TGTGCCAGCAGCCAGAAACCACAGGGCTACGAGCAGTACTTC
TRBJ2-7 TRBV28 . . CASSFRQRLYEQYF TGTGCCAGCAGTTTCAGACAGAGACTTTACGAGCAGTACTTC
TRBJ2-7 TRBV5-1 TRBD1 . CASSWDRTYEQYF TGCGCCAGCAGCTGGGACAGAACCTACGAGCAGTACTTC
TRBJ2-7 TRBV5-1 . . CASSPRDTSSTYEQYF TGCGCCAGCAGCCCCAGGGACACCTCCTCAACCTACGAGCAGTACTTC
TRBJ2-5 TRBV30 TRBD2 . CAWSVGLAGLEETQYF TGTGCCTGGAGTGTGGGACTAGCAGGCCTCGAAGAGACCCAGTACTTC
TRBJ2-7 TRBV7-2 . . CASSLQYEQYF TGTGCCAGCAGCTTACAGTACGAGCAGTACTTC
TRBJ2-1 TRBV7-2 . . CASSLPGAYNEQFF TGTGCCAGCAGCTTGCCAGGGGCCTACAATGAGCAGTTCTTC
TRBJ2-1 TRBV7-2 . . CASSYKSGDWSYNEQFF TGTGCCAGCAGCTACAAATCGGGGGACTGGTCCTACAATGAGCAGTTCTTC
TRBJ2-2 TRBV28 TRBD2 . CASSLSAGGTGELFF TGTGCCAGCAGTTTATCAGCGGGGGGGACCGGGGAGCTGTTTTTT
TRBJ2-2 TRBV7-2 TRBD2 . CASSIVAAGGVLHTGELFF TGTGCCAGCAGCATAGTAGCTGCGGGGGGCGTGCTCCACACCGGGGAGCTGTTTTTT
TRBJ1-1 TRBV29-1 . few CSVAPRDTEAFF TGCAGCGTTGCTCCCCGGGACACTGAAGCTTTCTTT
TRBJ1-2 TRBV7-9 . . CASSLAGQYGYTF TGTGCCAGCAGCTTAGCCGGACAGTATGGCTACACCTTC
TRBJ1-2 TRBV7-2 . . CASSSNMLGSTDGYTF TGTGCCAGCAGCTCAAATATGTTAGGTAGCACTGATGGCTACACCTTC
TRBJ2-7 TRBV7-8 . few CASSLTLDSLSGEQYF TGTGCCAGCAGCCTCACGTTAGACTCCCTATCCGGCGAGCAGTACTTC
TRBJ2-1 TRBV4-1 TRBD2 . CASSPPPGGASYNEQFF TGCGCCAGCAGCCCGCCCCCCGGGGGGGCATCCTACAATGAGCAGTTCTTC
TRBJ2-7 TRBV4-1 . . CASSQGVWQGYEQYF TGCGCCAGCAGCCAAGGGGTTTGGCAGGGCTACGAGCAGTACTTC
TRBJ2-2 TRBV7-6 TRBD2 . CASGLAGYSGELFF TGTGCCAGTGGACTAGCGGGGTATTCCGGGGAGCTGTTTTTT
TRBJ2-7 TRBV10-2 . . CASRSGGGVYEQYF TGCGCCAGCAGGAGTGGGGGAGGTGTCTACGAGCAGTACTTC
TRBJ2-3 TRBV4-2 TRBD1 . CASSPQGVIDTQYF TGTGCCAGCAGCCCCCAGGGGGTGATAGATACGCAGTATTTT
TRBJ2-4 TRBV6-2/TRBV6-3 . few CASSYAGYNIQYF TGTGCCAGCAGTTACGCAGGGTATAACATTCAGTACTTC
TRBJ1-1 TRBV3-1/TRBV3-2 . . CASSQDWAGIAEAFF TGTGCCAGCAGCCAAGATTGGGCGGGGATTGCTGAAGCTTTCTTT
TRBJ2-1 TRBV3-1/TRBV3-2 . . CASSQELAPSYNEQFF TGTGCCAGCAGCCAAGAGCTAGCGCCCTCCTACAATGAGCAGTTCTTC
TRBJ1-6 TRBV5-6 TRBD1 . CASSTEQGIGNSPLHF TGTGCCAGCAGCACCGAACAGGGGATTGGTAATTCACCCCTCCACTTT
TRBJ1-5 TRBV5-1 TRBD1 . CASSDTGALNQPQHF TGCGCCAGCAGCGACACAGGGGCCCTCAATCAGCCCCAGCATTTT
TRBJ2-7 TRBV5-4 . . CASSLGTLGYEQYF TGTGCCAGCAGCTTGGGGACACTGGGCTACGAGCAGTACTTC
TRBJ2-3 TRBV2 . few CASRSSGLRLSDTQYF TGTGCCAGCAGAAGCTCGGGACTCCGCCTGTCCGATACGCAGTATTTT
TRBJ2-7 TRBV7-9 . . CASSPDGGYEQYF TGTGCCAGCAGCCCCGACGGGGGTTACGAGCAGTACTTC
TRBJ2-7 TRBV6-1 TRBD1 . CASSEQGAPHEQYF TGTGCCAGCAGTGAACAGGGGGCTCCCCACGAGCAGTACTTC
TRBJ1-1 TRBV6-5 TRBD1 few CASRDRGSRNTEAFF TGTGCCAGCAGGGACAGGGGGTCACGGAACACTGAAGCTTTCTTT
TRBJ2-5 TRBV29-1 . . CSQIQASGFGSETQYF TGCAGCCAGATTCAGGCATCCGGATTTGGGTCAGAGACCCAGTACTTC
TRBJ2-5 TRBV6-5 TRBD2 . CASSPTSGGIETQYF TGTGCCAGCAGCCCGACTAGCGGGGGGATAGAGACCCAGTACTTC
TRBJ2-3 TRBV2 TRBD2 . CASSSQGGGGATDTQYF TGTGCCAGCAGTAGCCAAGGTGGCGGGGGGGCCACAGATACGCAGTATTTT
TRBJ1-5 TRBV5-6 . . CASSSGRSNQPQHF TGTGCCAGCAGCTCAGGGAGGTCCAATCAGCCCCAGCATTTT
TRBJ2-2 TRBV28 . . CASRRQENTGELFF TGTGCCAGCAGAAGACAGGAAAACACCGGGGAGCTGTTTTTT
TRBJ2-7 TRBV14 TRBD2 few CASSQDPLAGLTYEQYF TGTGCCAGCAGCCAAGATCCCCTAGCGGGGCTAACCTACGAGCAGTACTTC
TRBJ2-7 TRBV6-5 TRBD2 . CASSYSTSGVYEQYF TGTGCCAGCAGTTACTCGACTAGCGGGGTCTACGAGCAGTACTTC
TRBJ1-1 TRBV5-1 TRBD1 . CASSLEGDSGTEAFF TGCGCCAGCAGCTTGGAAGGGGACAGCGGGACTGAAGCTTTCTTT
TRBJ2-1 TRBV10-2 TRBD1 . CASSSEDRGLLEQFF TGCGCCAGCAGTTCCGAGGACAGGGGGCTTCTTGAGCAGTTCTTC
TRBJ2-1 TRBV7-3 . . CASSLNSISYNEQFF TGTGCCAGCAGCTTAAACTCTATTTCCTACAATGAGCAGTTCTTC
TRBJ2-1 TRBV29-1 TRBD2 once CSVDTSGGYNEQFF TGCAGCGTTGACACTAGCGGGGGTTACAATGAGCAGTTCTTC
TRBJ1-6 TRBV25-1 . once CASWAAGHNSPLHF TGTGCCAGCTGGGCCGCAGGCCATAATTCACCCCTCCACTTT
TRBJ1-1 TRBV6-5 . . CASSFGTEAFF TGTGCCAGCAGTTTCGGGACTGAAGCTTTCTTT
TRBJ1-3 TRBV28 . . CASSLLGSSSGNTIYF TGTGCCAGCAGTTTATTGGGCTCAAGCTCTGGAAACACCATATATTTT
TRBJ2-5 TRBV6-5 TRBD1 . CASSYQTGDETQYF TGTGCCAGCAGTTACCAGACAGGGGACGAGACCCAGTACTTC
TRBJ2-1 TRBV11-1 TRBD1 . CASSRTGVGYNEQFF TGTGCCAGCAGCCGGACAGGGGTTGGCTACAATGAGCAGTTCTTC
TRBJ1-2 TRBV3-1/TRBV3-2 . . CASSPREHGGYTF TGTGCCAGCAGCCCCCGGGAACATGGTGGCTACACCTTC
TRBJ2-1 TRBV6-5 TRBD1 . CASRTGDNEQFF TGTGCCAGCCGGACAGGGGATAATGAGCAGTTCTTC
TRBJ2-1 TRBV29-1 TRBD1 . CSVEVGQGNNEQFF TGCAGCGTTGAAGTGGGACAGGGGAACAATGAGCAGTTCTTC
TRBJ2-5 TRBV15 TRBD2 once CATSRGGGETQYF TGTGCCACCAGCCGCGGGGGTGGAGAGACCCAGTACTTC
TRBJ2-2 TRBV2 . once CASSEAQMANTGELFF TGTGCCAGCAGTGAAGCGCAGATGGCGAACACCGGGGAGCTGTTTTTT
TRBJ2-1 TRBV3-1/TRBV3-2 . . CASRPQEAYNEQFF TGTGCCAGCAGGCCGCAGGAAGCCTACAATGAGCAGTTCTTC
TRBJ1-2 TRBV18 TRBD1 . CASSRGQGDYGYTF TGTGCCAGCTCACGAGGACAGGGTGACTATGGCTACACCTTC
TRBJ2-5 TRBV30 . . CAWSVPGKETQYF TGTGCCTGGAGTGTACCAGGGAAGGAGACCCAGTACTTC
TRBJ1-1 TRBV6-5 TRBD1 . CASSYGTGGTDTEAFF TGTGCCAGCAGTTATGGGACAGGGGGCACCGACACTGAAGCTTTCTTT